Sequencing of this TCR beta chain was carried out in a study of cytomegalovirus exposure and HLA in healthy donors (dated by TCRdb to about 2017). About the study as a whole: An earlier analysis of a few hundred of the donors reported 276 Gb of sequence data and 90 million to 120 million unique TCR beta sequences obtained from approximately 180 million T cells. Roughly 5 DR-DQ haplotypes were handled as single units for association and clustering, since linkage in the cohort was strong. A separate validation cohort of 100 to 150 different subjects was used in addition to the 666-subject first cohort. An early release that covered 500 to 800 HLA-typed donors contained around 300 gigabases of sequencing data and approximately 85 million unique TCR sequences. In an earlier analysis of a few hundred of the donors, high-throughput TCR beta sequencing was used to judge whether each TCR beta V gene segment behaved as functional or pseudogenic. HLA typing covered class I and class II loci at four-digit resolution. Among the roughly 390 genotyped donors, under 90% belonged to the genetic ancestry cluster associated with self-reported Caucasian donors. A later analysis re-analyzed previously published TCR beta repertoires from 500 to 700 donors and added high-resolution HLA genotyping to study TCR occurrence patterns. In a later genetic analysis, genome-wide SNP genotypes for 398 of the 666 donors were used, and that subset was treated as a discovery cohort. Rather than drawing on any new phenotypic data, the later analysis identified candidate immune exposures from TCR beta sequences and the way those sequences occurred across donors. The study used immunosequencing to profile the T cell repertoires of 666 subjects and linked those repertoires to cytomegalovirus serostatus. Donor age, sex, ethnicity and CMV serostatus were compiled together with the repertoire data. To predict cytomegalovirus infection status, the study brought together high-throughput TCR immunosequencing, statistical association of individual TCRs with disease status, and machine learning. The number of typed donors differed by locus: roughly 620-630 for A, B, C, DRB1 and DQB1; about 520 for DQA1; around 610 for DPA1; and 400 to 480 for DPB1. Across about 370 genotyped donors of the cohort, an average of about 200,000 unique TCR beta nucleotide sequences per donor were sequenced, and 15% to 20% of those sequences were non-productive. The study aimed to test whether cataloging public T cell receptors could reveal signatures of past pathogen exposure. All discovery cohort repertoires had been generated on a single sequencing platform.

In total, 666 healthy bone marrow donors made up the cohort. At the time of sampling, every cohort member was nominally healthy, though immune exposures that went unrecorded were likely present. The donor was CMV seropositive and belonged to the group of 250 to 350 seropositive cohort members. Every donor gave a peripheral blood sample, and the peripheral blood mononuclear cells from that sample were used for TCR beta sequencing. Genomic DNA extraction from the blood cell samples was performed with the Qiagen DNeasy Blood Extraction Kit. About this clone itself: This clone's antigen is unknown. No qualities accompany the bases; no much larger clone lies one base away.

The library was produced with the immunoSEQ multiplex PCR assay. A mixture of 60 forward primers for TCR Vbeta segments and 13 reverse primers for TCR Jbeta segments was used in the multiplex PCR. The CDR3 region of rearranged TCR beta genes was amplified from genomic DNA by a multiplex PCR assay. The amplified TCR beta libraries were sequenced on the Illumina HiSeq System as 87-base-pair reads. The study's processing was this. A later analysis counted tens of millions of unique TCR beta chains across the 600 to 850 repertoires, and approximately 11 million of these chains were shared by at least two donors. To remove PCR and sequencing errors, raw reads were error-corrected and collapsed into unique sequences using a nearest-neighbor algorithm that merged closely related sequences. V, D and J gene segments were assigned by aligning CDR3 sequences to IMGT reference sequences. For a sequence to be retained, a match of at least six nucleotides was required to both a V gene segment and a J gene segment. Rearrangements were called productive when the CDR3 lacked stop codons and stayed in frame with V and J; all others were non-productive. CDR3 was defined by IMGT convention, running from the second conserved V-encoded cysteine to the conserved J-encoded phenylalanine. The earlier analysis of 500 to 650 of the donors excluded any sequence lacking an unambiguous match to a single V gene segment. In an earlier analysis of approximately 560 of the donors, a V segment was called functional when productive rearrangements were above 56.7%, and segregating when the standard deviation between donors exceeded 5%. A statistical classification framework was developed to diagnose cytomegalovirus status using the catalog of TCR beta chain sequences. V and J gene assignment, in a later analysis, came from comparing TCR nucleotide sequences with IMGT/GENE-DB human TR gene sequences. Using the TCRdist pipeline, a later analysis assigned CDR3 sequences along with most-parsimonious VDJ recombination scenarios. In a later analysis, each TCR beta chain was defined by its CDR3 amino acid sequence together with its V-gene family, and reads without a unique V-gene family were excluded. In a later analysis, 500 to 650 highly shared, low-generation-probability nucleotide sequences were removed to address suspected cross-contamination and a sequencing artifact. For each public chain, a later analysis derived a clonal expansion index from normalized ranks of inferred template counts within each repertoire. In a later analysis, generation probabilities were computed with a VDJ recombination model fitted to out-of-frame rearrangements, and the resulting probabilities were checked against IGoR. In a later analysis, TCR-TCR, TCR-HLA and TCR-CMV co-occurrence was scored with hypergeometric tests, and a repertoire-size bias correction was applied to TCR pairs. In a later analysis, false discovery rates were estimated by permuting HLA or CMV assignments 20 times. In a later analysis, co-occurring TCRs were grouped using DBSCAN, and TCRdist sequence similarity was added for clustering within HLA-allele-positive subsets. Repertoires with fewer than 30,000 or more than 120,000 public chains, plus five repertoires with anomalous nucleotide sharing, were excluded from co-occurrence clustering. TCRdb took this table from immuneACCESS and kept in-frame rearrangements with V and J called. Such tables lack part of the clones; where checked against another copy, unresolved V genes explain under half of the gap, and the rest is unexplained. V and J calls plus clone size are reproduced from that table; the DNA served to infer D and trimming. The sample contains about 130,000 clones, 75% to 85% of them found a single time. The leading ten clones occupy roughly 12% of the sample.

Findings and caveats that apply to the study as a whole: In both the original and validation cohorts, the classifier was reported to diagnose cytomegalovirus status with high specificity and sensitivity. Because the 87-base-pair reads could not distinguish some IMGT-functional V segments, including TRBV6-2 and TRBV6-3, those segments were excluded. Most CMV-associated TCR beta chains appeared to be HLA-restricted in a later analysis, and the HLA associations seemed to be driven largely by CMV exposure. A further reported finding was that TCR beta sequences accurately predicted the HLA-A and HLA-B alleles for most subjects in the first cohort. According to a later analysis, TCR association rates differed among HLA loci, with DRB1 alleles showing the most associated TCRs and HLA-C alleles showing the fewest. In this cohort, only TCR beta chains were sequenced, and detectable features were limited by the absence of alpha or paired-chain data. In a later genetic analysis, fewer N-insertions in productive TCRs were reported among donors in an Asian-associated ancestry cluster than the roughly 700-donor mean. Because some donors lacked HLA typing at each locus, the association tests relied only on the typed subset. In the study, approximately 160 TCR beta chains were listed as associated with cytomegalovirus. Strong co-occurrence of HLA alleles, especially DR and DQ, made assigning TCR associations to individual alleles difficult. Broadly in line with IMGT annotations, most TCR beta V segments showed up in productive rearrangements about 90% or about 30% of the time in an earlier analysis of 450 to 600 of the donors. A cluster of highly shared sequence variants was judged likely to be a technical artifact of the sequencing pipeline. The earlier analysis of around 600 of the donors excluded roughly 16 rarely observed V segments, including chromosome 9 orphons, because counts were too low. Linkage disequilibrium might explain the correlated functional status among segregating V segments, but an unknown experimental factor could not be excluded. Compared with equally common non-associated chains, HLA-associated TCR beta chains in a later analysis were more clonally expanded and had lower generation probabilities. CMV serostatus was the only immune exposure information available for the cohort. While some public TCRs were present in many individuals, most TCR sequences turned up only very rarely across donors. It was suggested by the authors that the approach could potentially be generalized to other disease states and immunological phenotypes. A few of the identified cytomegalovirus-associated TCR beta chains were confirmed in vitro to be specific for cytomegalovirus antigens. In a later analysis, several top co-occurrence clusters were reported to appear linked to parvovirus B19, influenza, CMV and Epstein-Barr virus. Specific HLA alleles were associated with over 15,000 TCR beta sequences at a false discovery rate of 0.05 in a later analysis. Presence/absence analyses assumed roughly uniform sequencing depth across donors, an assumption that may not hold. A later genetic analysis associated a missense DCLRE1C variant with V-gene and J-gene trimming of TCR beta chains, and an independent cohort replicated the association.

For CDR1 and CDR2, the germline V gene lists SGHVS and FQNEAQ. Counted from cysteine to phenylalanine, this CDR3 has 13 amino acids. Solely the CDR3 DNA is kept, with 39 bases framed from the first base. The V end loses 5 bases and the J end loses 8 bases, and a stretch of 13 bases separates them. This receptor chain uses TRBV7-8 and TRBJ2-1; matching of 6 bases hints at TRBD1 as the D gene. The receptor's source is a male donor in good health and CMV-seropositive. What was sequenced was PBMCs. Read as DNA, the sequence is TGTGCCAGCAGCCAAACATCAGGGGATGAGCAGTTCTTC. Its translation is CASSQTSGDEQFF.